The clone carrying this T cell receptor beta chain showed up just a few times. Its antigen is as yet unknown. The data were obtained in a study of blood T cells in healthy people across ages. Whole-study findings and limits: Roughly linear age-related decline in beta diversity appeared, significant by age around 38. TCR beta diversity was tightly associated with the proportion of naive T cells.

Combining a sample-barcoded 5' primer with a J-beta primer mix, a second PCR ran for roughly 7 to 12 cycles. Each CDR3 protein gets one entry after TCRdb re-called the 5' RACE reads with MiXCR. The sample has some 710,000 distinct CDR3 sequences, 22% seen once. Germline V CDR1 and CDR2: SEHNR, FQNEAQ (reference sequence). The V and J ends lost 5 bases and 4 bases respectively, with 9 bases between them. The CDR3 spans 13 residues. What was sequenced was blood. The sequence was obtained from a man between 65 and 80 years old in good health. This sequence joins TRBV7-9 and TRBJ1-3, with D unclear. The CDR3, as DNA: TGTGCCAGCAGCCCCCGGACGGGAAACACCATATATTTT. It yields the protein CASSPRTGNTIYF.